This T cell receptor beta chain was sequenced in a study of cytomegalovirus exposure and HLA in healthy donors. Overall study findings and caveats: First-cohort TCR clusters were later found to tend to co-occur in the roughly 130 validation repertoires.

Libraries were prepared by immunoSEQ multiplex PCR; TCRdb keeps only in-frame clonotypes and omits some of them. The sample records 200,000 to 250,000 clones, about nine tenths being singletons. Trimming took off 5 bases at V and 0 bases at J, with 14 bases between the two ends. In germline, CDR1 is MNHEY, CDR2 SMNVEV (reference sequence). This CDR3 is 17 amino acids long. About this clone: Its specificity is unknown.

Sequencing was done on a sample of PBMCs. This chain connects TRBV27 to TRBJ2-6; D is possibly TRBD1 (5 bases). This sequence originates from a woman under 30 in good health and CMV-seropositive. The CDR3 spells CASSGVGHLSGANVLTF. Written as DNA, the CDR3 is TGTGCCAGCAGTGGGGTGGGGCACCTCTCTGGGGCCAACGTCCTGACTTTC.